The clone carrying this T cell receptor beta chain came up once. Its specificity is unknown. The length of the CDR3 is 16 residues. Germline CDR1 is KGHSH and CDR2 is LQKENI. Deletions cut 3 bases from V and 7 bases from J, with 21 bases between. This entry belongs to a study of vaccination and CD4 T cells after COVID-19. Study information: Spike peptides, overlapping and drawn from SARS-CoV-2, HCoV-NL63, HCoV-OC43 and HCoV-229E, were used to stimulate cells.

The Oncomine TCR Beta short-read assay generated sequence data from the DNA of cultured CD4+ T cells. MiXCR was run by TCRdb on the PCR reads, yielding one entry per CDR3 protein. The table shows more than 10,000 distinct CDR3 sequences, with less than 75% occurring only once. Indicated treatment: roughly 10-day PBMC culture with coronavirus spike peptide pools or control peptides (ViraFEST assay). This chain uses TRBV18 with TRBJ1-2; tentatively, D is TRBD1 (6 bases). This sequence was found in a human donor who had recovered from COVID-19. The sequenced sample consisted of CD4+ T cells from blood, cultured in vitro. CDR3 amino acids: CASSPTPGLGAGGYTF. CDR3 nucleotides: TGTGCCAGCTCACCCACGCCGGGACTGGGGGCTGGTGGCTACACCTTC.